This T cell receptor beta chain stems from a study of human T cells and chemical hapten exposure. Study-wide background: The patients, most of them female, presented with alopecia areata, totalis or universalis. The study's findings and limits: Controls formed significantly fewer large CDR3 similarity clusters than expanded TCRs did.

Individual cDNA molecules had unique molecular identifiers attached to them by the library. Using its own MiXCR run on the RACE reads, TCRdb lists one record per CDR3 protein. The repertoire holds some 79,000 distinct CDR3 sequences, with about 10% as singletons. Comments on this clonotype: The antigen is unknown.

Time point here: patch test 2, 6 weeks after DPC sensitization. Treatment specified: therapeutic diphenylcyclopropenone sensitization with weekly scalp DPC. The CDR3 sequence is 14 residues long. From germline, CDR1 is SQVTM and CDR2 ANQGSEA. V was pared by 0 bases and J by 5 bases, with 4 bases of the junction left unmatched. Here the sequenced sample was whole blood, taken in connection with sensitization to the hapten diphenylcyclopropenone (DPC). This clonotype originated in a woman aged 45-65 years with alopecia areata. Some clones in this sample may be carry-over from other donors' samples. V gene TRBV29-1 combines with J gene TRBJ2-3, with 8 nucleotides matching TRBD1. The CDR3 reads CSVEEGTGGDTQYF. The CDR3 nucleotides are TGCAGCGTTGAAGAAGGGACAGGAGGAGATACGCAGTATTTT.